The 7 T cell receptor beta chains below all came from one sample that was sequenced in a study of T cell responses to AZD1222 COVID-19 vaccine. Method: immunoSEQ multiplex PCR; TCRdb's copy keeps in-frame clones and lacks some. Of over 110,000 clones listed, approximately 94% were seen once; the top ten hold 4% to 5.5%. Sample: peripheral blood, taken on day 0 of AZD1222 vaccination. The source of these receptors is an adult in good health.

The V gene is TRBV19, the J gene TRBJ2-3; D gene uncertain. Between the trimmed V and J ends, which lost 0 bases and 2 bases, there was a span of 6 bases. Germline V lookup: CDR1 LNHDA, CDR2 SQIVND (reference sequence). This CDR3 comprises 14 residues. The CDR3 bases are TGTGCCAGTAGTATAGAGGTCATCACAGATACGCAGTATTTT. Encoded protein: CASSIEVITDTQYF.

The chain combines TRBV9 with TRBJ2-7; TRBD1 matches at 7 bases. J was trimmed by 0 bases and V by 4 bases; bases with no gene match: 7. CDR3 size: 15 residues. Germline V CDR1 and CDR2: SGDLS, YYNGEE. CDR3 sequence: CASSPRGTASYEQYF. The DNA for the CDR3 is TGTGCCAGCAGCCCGCGAGGGACAGCCTCCTACGAGCAGTACTTC. Filled out from reference TRBV9 and TRBJ2-7, the complete variable domain reads DSGVTQTPKHLITATGQRVTLRCSPRSGDLSVYWYQQSLDQGLQFLIQYYNGEERAKGNILERFSAQQFPDLHSELNLSSLELGDSALYFCASSPRGTASYEQYFGPGTRLTVT.

This clone came up once. The rearrangement uses TRBV19 and TRBJ2-3; 7 bases fit TRBD2. With V trimmed by 4 bases and J by 3 bases, 7 bases remained unmatched. This CDR3 contains 15 residues. CDR1 and CDR2 (germline): LNHDA, SQIVND (reference sequence). This CDR3 is CASSTLGGRTDTQYF. In nucleotides, the CDR3 is TGTGCCAGTAGTACCCTAGGCGGGAGAACAGATACGCAGTATTTT.

This clone was recorded once. J is TRBJ2-4 and V is TRBV5-1; TRBD1 or TRBD2 may be the D gene (5 bases each). Trimming took off 7 bases at V and 0 bases at J, with 14 bases between the two ends. This CDR3 contains 15 residues. From germline, CDR1 is SGHRS and CDR2 YFSETQ. The chain's CDR3 is CASLGDHIAKNIQYF. CDR3 nucleotides: TGCGCCAGCCTCGGGGACCACATAGCCAAAAACATTCAGTACTTC. Looking up the rest from reference TRBV5-1 and TRBJ2-4 gives the full variable domain: KAGVTQTPRYLIKTRGQQVTLSCSPISGHRSVSWYQQTPGQGLQFLFEYFSETQRNKGNFPGRFSGRQFSNSRSEMNVSTLELGDSALYLCASLGDHIAKNIQYFGAGTRLSVL.

The genes are TRBV7-9 and TRBJ2-7; D is perhaps TRBD1 or TRBD2 (6 bases each). Trimming shortened V by 5 bases and J by 2 bases, and 13 bases separated the two germline ends. The CDR3 has 14 amino acids. Per germline, CDR1 SEHNR and CDR2 FQNEAQ (reference sequence). CDR3 DNA sequence: TGTGCCAGCAGCCGCGGGACACCTGCCTACGAGCAGTACTTC. Translated: CASSRGTPAYEQYF.

The chain couples TRBV5-1 to TRBJ2-3; tentatively, D is TRBD2 (7 bases). With 4 bases removed from V and 6 bases from J, the gap between germline ends came to 24 bases. The CDR3 is 17 residues long. Germline V gene lookup returns CDR1 SGHRS and CDR2 YFSETQ. The CDR3 coding sequence is TGCGCCAGCAGCGTCCACGGGGGGCCCGCGGAAGGCGATACGCAGTATTTT. Translation gives CASSVHGGPAEGDTQYF.

The chain uses TRBV9 and TRBJ2-6; D ambiguous. Per germline, CDR1 SGDLS and CDR2 YYNGEE. Between the trimmed V and J ends, which lost 3 bases and 2 bases, there was a span of 3 bases. There are 13 residues in the CDR3. This chain's CDR3 is CASSGAGANVLTF. For the CDR3, the DNA is TGTGCCAGCAGCGGGGCTGGGGCCAACGTCCTGACTTTC.